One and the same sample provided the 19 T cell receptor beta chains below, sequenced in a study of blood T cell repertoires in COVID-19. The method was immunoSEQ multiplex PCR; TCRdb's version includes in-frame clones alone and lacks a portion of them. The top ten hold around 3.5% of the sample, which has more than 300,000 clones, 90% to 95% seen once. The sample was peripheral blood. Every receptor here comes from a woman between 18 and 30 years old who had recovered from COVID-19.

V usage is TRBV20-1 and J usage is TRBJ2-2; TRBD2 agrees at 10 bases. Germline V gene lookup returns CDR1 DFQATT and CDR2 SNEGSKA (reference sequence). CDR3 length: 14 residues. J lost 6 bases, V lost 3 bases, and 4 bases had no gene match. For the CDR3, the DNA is TGCAGTGCTAGTCTAGCGGGGGCCCCCGGGGAGCTGTTTTTT. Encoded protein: CSASLAGAPGELFF.

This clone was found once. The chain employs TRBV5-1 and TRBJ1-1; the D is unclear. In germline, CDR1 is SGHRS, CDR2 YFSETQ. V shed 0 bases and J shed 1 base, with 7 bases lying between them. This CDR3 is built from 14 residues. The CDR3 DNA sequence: TGCGCCAGCAGCTTGGGGCAATCGAACACTGAAGCTTTCTTT. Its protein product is CASSLGQSNTEAFF.

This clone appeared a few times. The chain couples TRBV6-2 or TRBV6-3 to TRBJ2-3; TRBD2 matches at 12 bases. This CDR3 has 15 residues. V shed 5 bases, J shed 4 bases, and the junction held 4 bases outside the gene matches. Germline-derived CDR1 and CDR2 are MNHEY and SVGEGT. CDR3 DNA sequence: TGTGCCAGCAGTCTAGCGGGAGGGCCCGCAGATACGCAGTATTTT. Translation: CASSLAGGPADTQYF.

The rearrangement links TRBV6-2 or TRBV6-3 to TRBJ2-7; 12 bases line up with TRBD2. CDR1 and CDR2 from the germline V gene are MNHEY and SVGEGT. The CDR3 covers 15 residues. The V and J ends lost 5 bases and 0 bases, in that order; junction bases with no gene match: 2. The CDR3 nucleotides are TGTGCCAGCAGTCTAGCGGGAGGGTCCTCCTACGAGCAGTACGTC. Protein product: CASSLAGGSSYEQYV.

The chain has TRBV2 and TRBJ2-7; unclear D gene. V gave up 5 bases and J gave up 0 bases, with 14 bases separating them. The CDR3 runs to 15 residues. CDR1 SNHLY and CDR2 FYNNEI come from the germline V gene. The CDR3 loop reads CASSPLLTNSYEQYV. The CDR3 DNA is TGTGCCAGCAGTCCCCTACTAACAAACTCCTACGAGCAGTACGTC.

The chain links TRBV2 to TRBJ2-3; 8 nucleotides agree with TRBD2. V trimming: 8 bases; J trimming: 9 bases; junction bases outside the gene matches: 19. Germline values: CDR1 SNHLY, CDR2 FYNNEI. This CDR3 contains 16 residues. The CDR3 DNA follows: TGTGCCAGCGCCCGCCTGGGCGGGAGGTTCTCCCGCACGCAGTATTTT. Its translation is CASARLGGRFSRTQYF.

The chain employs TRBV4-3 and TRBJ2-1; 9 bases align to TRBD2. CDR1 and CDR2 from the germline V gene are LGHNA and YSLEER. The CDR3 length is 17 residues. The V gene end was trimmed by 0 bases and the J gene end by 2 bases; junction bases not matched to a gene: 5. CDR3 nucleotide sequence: TGCGCCAGCAGCCAAGATTTTAGCGGGAGCCCCTACAATGAGCAGTTCTTC. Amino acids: CASSQDFSGSPYNEQFF.

The CDR3 DNA sequence: TGCGCCAGCAGCTCCACCTTATCGACTAGCGGGAGGGCCAGAACGCAGTATTTT. It yields the protein CASSSTLSTSGRARTQYF. This chain joins TRBV5-1 and TRBJ2-3; TRBD2 matches at 14 bases. V lost 3 bases and J lost 9; bases outside the gene matches: 15. The length of the CDR3 is 18 residues. Germline values: CDR1 SGHRS, CDR2 YFSETQ.

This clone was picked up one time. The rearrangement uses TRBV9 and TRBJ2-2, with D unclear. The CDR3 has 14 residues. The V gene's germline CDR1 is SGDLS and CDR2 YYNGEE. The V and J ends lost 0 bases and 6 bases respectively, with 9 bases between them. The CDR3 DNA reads TGTGCCAGCAGCGTAGCGCTCCGGGCCGGGGAGCTGTTTTTT. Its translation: CASSVALRAGELFF. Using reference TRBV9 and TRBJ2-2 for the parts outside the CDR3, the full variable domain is DSGVTQTPKHLITATGQRVTLRCSPRSGDLSVYWYQQSLDQGLQFLIQYYNGEERAKGNILERFSAQQFPDLHSELNLSSLELGDSALYFCASSVALRAGELFFGEGSRLTVL.

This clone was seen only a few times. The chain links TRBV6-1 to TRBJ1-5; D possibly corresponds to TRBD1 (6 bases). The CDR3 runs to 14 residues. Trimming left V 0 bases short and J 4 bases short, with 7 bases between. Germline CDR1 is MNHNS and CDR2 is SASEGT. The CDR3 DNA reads TGTGCCAGCAGTGAAGCTACAGGGAATCAGCCCCAGCATTTT. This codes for CASSEATGNQPQHF.

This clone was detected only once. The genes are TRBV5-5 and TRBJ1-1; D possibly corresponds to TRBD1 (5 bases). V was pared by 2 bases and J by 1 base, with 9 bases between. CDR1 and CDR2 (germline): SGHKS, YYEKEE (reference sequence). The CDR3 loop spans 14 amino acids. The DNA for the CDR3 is TGTGCCAGCAGCTTCAGGGCGACGAACACTGAAGCTTTCTTT. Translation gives CASSFRATNTEAFF. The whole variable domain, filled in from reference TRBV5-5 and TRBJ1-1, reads DAGVTQSPTHLIKTRGQQVTLRCSPISGHKSVSWYQQVLGQGPQFIFQYYEKEERGRGNFPDRFSARQFPNYSSELNVNALLLGDSALYLCASSFRATNTEAFFGQGTRLTVV.

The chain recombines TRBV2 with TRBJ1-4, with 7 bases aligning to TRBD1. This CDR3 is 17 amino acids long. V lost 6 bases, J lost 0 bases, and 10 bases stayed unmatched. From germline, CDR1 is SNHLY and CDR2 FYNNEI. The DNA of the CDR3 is TGTGCCAGCAGGGAGGGGGCGATGAGCGCAACTAATGAAAAACTGTTTTTT. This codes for CASREGAMSATNEKLFF.

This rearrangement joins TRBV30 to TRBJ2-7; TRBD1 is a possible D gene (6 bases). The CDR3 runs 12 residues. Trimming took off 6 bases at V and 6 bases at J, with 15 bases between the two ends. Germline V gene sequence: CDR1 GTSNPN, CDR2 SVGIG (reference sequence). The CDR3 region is CACHDSRGEQYV. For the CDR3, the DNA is TGTGCCTGTCATGACTCCAGGGGCGAGCAGTACGTC.

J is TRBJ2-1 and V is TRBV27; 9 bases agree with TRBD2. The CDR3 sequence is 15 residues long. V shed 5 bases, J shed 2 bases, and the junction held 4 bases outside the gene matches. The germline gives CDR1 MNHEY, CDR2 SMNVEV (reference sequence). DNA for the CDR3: TGTGCCAGCAGTCCCGGACTAGCGACCTACAATGAGCAGTTCTTC. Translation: CASSPGLATYNEQFF.

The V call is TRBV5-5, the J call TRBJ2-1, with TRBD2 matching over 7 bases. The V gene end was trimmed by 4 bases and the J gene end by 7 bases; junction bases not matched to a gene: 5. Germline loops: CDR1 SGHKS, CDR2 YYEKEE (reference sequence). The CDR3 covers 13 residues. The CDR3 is CASSRLAINEQFF. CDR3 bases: TGTGCCAGCAGCCGACTAGCTATAAATGAGCAGTTCTTC.

The CDR3 DNA is TGTGCCAGCAGCTATACTAGCGGGAGGGCTGGGGAAGAGACCCAGTACTTC. It translates to CASSYTSGRAGEETQYF. The chain employs TRBV7-7 and TRBJ2-5, with 13 bases aligning to TRBD2. This CDR3 is built from 17 residues. The germline gives CDR1 SSHAT, CDR2 FNYEAQ (reference sequence). The junction had 8 bases not matched to a gene; V was cut back by 4 bases and J by 3 bases.

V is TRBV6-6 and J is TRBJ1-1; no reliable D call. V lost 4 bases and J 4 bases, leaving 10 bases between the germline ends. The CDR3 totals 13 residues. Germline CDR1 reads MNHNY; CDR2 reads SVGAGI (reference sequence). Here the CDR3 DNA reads TGTGCCAGCAGTTTTCTTGGGAGCACTGAAGCTTTCTTT. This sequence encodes CASSFLGSTEAFF.

The CDR3 DNA is TGCGCCAGCAGCGCGGACTCGACGGCCCAGTACTTC. Its protein product is CASSADSTAQYF. The chain carries TRBV5-1 and TRBJ2-5, with TRBD2 as a possible D gene (5 bases). V was clipped by 4 bases and J by 9 bases, with 13 bases between them. The CDR3 sequence is 12 residues long. Per the germline V gene, CDR1 is SGHRS and CDR2 is YFSETQ.

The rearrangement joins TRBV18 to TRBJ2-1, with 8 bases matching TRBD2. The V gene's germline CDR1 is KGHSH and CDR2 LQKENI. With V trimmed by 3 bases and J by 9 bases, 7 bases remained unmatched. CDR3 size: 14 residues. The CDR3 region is CASSPGAGDFEQFF. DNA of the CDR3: TGTGCCAGCTCACCTGGAGCGGGAGATTTTGAGCAGTTCTTC.